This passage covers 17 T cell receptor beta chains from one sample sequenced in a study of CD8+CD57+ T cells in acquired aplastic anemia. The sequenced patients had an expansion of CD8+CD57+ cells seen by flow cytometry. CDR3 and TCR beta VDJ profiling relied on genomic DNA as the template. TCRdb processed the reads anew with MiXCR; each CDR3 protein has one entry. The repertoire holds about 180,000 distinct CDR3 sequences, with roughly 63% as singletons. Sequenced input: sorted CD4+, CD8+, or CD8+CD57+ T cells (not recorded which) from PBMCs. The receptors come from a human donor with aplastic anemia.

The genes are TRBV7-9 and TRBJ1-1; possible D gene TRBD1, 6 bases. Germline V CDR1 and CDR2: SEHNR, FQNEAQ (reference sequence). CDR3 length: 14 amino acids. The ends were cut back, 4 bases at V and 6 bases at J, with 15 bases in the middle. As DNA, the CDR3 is TGTGCCAGCAGCTCCTACAGGGAGGGCGCTGAAGCTTTCTTT. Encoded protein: CASSSYREGAEAFF.

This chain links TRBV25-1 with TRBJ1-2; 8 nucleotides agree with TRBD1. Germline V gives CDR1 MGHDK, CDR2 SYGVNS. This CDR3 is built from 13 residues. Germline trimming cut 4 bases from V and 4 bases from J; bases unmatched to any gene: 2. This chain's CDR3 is CASSVQGAYGYTF. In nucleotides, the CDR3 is TGTGCCAGCAGTGTTCAGGGGGCCTATGGCTACACCTTC.

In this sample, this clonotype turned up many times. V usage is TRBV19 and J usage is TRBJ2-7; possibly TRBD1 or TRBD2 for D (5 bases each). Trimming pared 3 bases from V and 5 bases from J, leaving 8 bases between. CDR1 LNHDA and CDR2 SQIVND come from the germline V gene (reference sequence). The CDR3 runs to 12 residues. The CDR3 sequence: CASSMGRDEQYF. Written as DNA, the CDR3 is TGTGCCAGTAGTATGGGACGTGACGAGCAGTACTTC.

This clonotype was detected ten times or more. CDR3 nucleotides: TGTGCCAGCAGCTTAGTGAGGGATCAGCCCCAGCATTTT. Its translation is CASSLVRDQPQHF. This chain connects TRBV11-2 to TRBJ1-5; D gene ambiguous. Trimming cost V 1 base and J 5 bases, with 6 bases left between them. The CDR3 spans 13 residues. The V gene's germline CDR1 is SGHAT and CDR2 FQNNGV.

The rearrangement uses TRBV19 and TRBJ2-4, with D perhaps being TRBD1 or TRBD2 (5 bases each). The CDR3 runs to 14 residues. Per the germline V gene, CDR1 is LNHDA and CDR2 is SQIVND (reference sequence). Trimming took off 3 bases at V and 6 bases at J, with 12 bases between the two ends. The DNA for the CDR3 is TGTGCCAGTAGTATCCCCCTCGGGGCAAACATTCAGTACTTC. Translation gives CASSIPLGANIQYF.

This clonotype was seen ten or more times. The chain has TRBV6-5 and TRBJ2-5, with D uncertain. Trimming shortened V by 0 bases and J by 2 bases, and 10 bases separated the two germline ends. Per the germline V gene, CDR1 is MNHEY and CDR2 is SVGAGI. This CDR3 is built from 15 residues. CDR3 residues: CASSYSLRAQETQYF. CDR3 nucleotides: TGTGCCAGCAGTTACTCGCTGCGTGCGCAAGAGACCCAGTACTTC.

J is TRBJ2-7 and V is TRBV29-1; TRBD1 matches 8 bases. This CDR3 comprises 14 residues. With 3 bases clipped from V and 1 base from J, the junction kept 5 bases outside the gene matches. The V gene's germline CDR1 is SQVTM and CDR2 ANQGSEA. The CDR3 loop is CSVDTGTGSYEQYF. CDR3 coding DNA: TGCAGCGTTGACACAGGGACAGGATCCTACGAGCAGTACTTC.

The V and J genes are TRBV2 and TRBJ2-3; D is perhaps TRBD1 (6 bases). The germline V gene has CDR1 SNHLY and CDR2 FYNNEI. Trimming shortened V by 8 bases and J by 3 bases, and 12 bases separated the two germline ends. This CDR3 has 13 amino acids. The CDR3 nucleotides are TGTGCCAGCTCCGGGACAACGACAGATACGCAGTATTTT. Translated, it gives CASSGTTTDTQYF.

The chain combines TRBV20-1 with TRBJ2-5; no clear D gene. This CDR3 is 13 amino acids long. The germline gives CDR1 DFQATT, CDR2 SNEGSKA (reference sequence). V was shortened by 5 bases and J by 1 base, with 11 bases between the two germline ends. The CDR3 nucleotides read TGCAGTGCTCGCTCAGACCGCCAAGAGACCCAGTACTTC. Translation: CSARSDRQETQYF.

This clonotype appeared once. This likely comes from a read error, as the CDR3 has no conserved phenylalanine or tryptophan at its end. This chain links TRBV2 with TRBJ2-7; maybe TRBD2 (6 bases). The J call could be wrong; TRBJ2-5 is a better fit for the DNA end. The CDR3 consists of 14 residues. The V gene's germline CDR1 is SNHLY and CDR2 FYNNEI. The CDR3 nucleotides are TGTGCCAGCAGTGAACTAGCGAGGAGTGAGACCCAGTACCTC. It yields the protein CASSELARSETQYL.

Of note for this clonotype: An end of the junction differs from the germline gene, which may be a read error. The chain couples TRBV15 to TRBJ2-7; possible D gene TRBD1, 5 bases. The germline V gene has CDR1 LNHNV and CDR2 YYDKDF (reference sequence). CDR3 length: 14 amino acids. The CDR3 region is CATSPTASGYERYF. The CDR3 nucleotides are TGTGCCACCTCCCCGACAGCGTCGGGCTACGAGCGGTACTTC.

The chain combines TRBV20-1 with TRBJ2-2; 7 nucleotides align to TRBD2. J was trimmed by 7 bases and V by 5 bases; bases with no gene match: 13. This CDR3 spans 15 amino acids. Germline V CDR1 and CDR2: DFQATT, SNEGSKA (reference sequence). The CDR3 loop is CSARRGGGSGGELFF. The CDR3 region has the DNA TGCAGTGCTCGACGGGGCGGGGGATCTGGCGGGGAGCTGTTTTTT.

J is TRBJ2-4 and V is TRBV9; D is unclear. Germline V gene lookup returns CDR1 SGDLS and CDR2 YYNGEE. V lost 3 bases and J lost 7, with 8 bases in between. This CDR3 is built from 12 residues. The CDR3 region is CASSGPENIQYF. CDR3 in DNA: TGTGCCAGCAGCGGCCCAGAGAACATTCAGTACTTC.

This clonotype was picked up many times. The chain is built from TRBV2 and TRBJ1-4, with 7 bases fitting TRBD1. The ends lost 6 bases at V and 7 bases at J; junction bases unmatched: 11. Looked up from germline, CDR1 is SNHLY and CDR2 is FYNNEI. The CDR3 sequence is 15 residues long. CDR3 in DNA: TGTGCCAGCAGGGCTAGACAGGGATTGGGTGAAAAACTGTTTTTT. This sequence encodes CASRARQGLGEKLFF.

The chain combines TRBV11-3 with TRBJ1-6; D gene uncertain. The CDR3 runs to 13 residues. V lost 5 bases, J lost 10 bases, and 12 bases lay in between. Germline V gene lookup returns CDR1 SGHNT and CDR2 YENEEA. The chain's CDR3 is CASSRRGGSPLHF. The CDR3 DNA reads TGTGCCAGCAGCCGTCGAGGAGGGTCACCCCTCCACTTT.

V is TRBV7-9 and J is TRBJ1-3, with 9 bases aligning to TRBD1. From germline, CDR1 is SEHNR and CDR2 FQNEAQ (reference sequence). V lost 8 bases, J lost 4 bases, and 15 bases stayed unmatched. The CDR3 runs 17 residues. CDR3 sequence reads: CASWSGQGAAWGNTIYF. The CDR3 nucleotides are TGTGCCAGCTGGTCGGGACAGGGTGCAGCGTGGGGAAACACCATATATTTT.

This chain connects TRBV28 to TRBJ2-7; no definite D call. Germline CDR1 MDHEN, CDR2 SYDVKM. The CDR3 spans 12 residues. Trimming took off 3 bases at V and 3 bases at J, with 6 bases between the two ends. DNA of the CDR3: TGTGCCAGCAGTTTCGGCAGCTACGAGCAGTACTTC. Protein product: CASSFGSYEQYF.